The T cell receptor (beta chain) described here comes from a study of blood T cells in healthy people across ages. A sample-barcoded 5' primer and a J-beta primer mix were used in a second PCR of about 7 to 12 cycles. Each CDR3 protein is one row after TCRdb ran MiXCR on the 5' RACE reads. The data hold 1.5 million to 2 million distinct CDR3 sequences, with less than 50% observed a single time. This CDR3 contains 14 residues. Looked up from germline, CDR1 is SGHRS and CDR2 is YFSETQ. The ends were cut back, 4 bases at V and 6 bases at J, with 17 bases in the middle. Sequenced sample: blood. The source of this sequence is a woman aged 40 to 50 in good health. The chain employs TRBV5-1 and TRBJ2-7; tentative D call: TRBD1 (5 bases). CDR3 in amino acids: CASSVKVTVPEQYF. CDR3 DNA sequence: TGCGCCAGCAGCGTAAAGGTGACAGTCCCCGAGCAGTACTTC.